What follows are 14 T cell receptor beta chains derived from one specimen sequenced in a study of T cell responses to AZD1222 COVID-19 vaccine. Assay used: immunoSEQ multiplex PCR; TCRdb lists only in-frame clones, some missing. Of roughly 250,000 clones listed, over 90% are singletons. The sequencing here drew on peripheral blood, taken on day 0 of AZD1222 vaccination. These receptors were collected from an adult in good health.

This rearrangement joins TRBV7-3 to TRBJ2-1; perhaps TRBD2 as D (7 bases). Germline CDR1 reads SGHTA; CDR2 reads FQGTGA. The CDR3 runs to 17 residues. V was trimmed by 5 bases and J by 2 bases, leaving 19 bases between them. The CDR3 region has the DNA TGTGCCAGCAGCCCCAGGGGCGGGGGCCCTACCTACAATGAGCAGTTCTTC. This encodes CASSPRGGGPTYNEQFF.

J is TRBJ2-3 and V is TRBV5-1; the D is unclear. Germline assignment: CDR1 SGHRS and CDR2 YFSETQ. The CDR3 totals 13 residues. V lost 4 bases, J lost 9 bases, and 15 bases lay in between. CDR3 DNA sequence: TGCGCCAGCAGCACCGAACCTGATTTAACGCAGTATTTT. It codes for CASSTEPDLTQYF.

The CDR3 region is CASSLGAAGASTDTQYF. DNA for the CDR3: TGTGCCAGCAGCTTGGGTGCAGCGGGGGCTAGCACAGATACGCAGTATTTT. V is TRBV5-4 and J is TRBJ2-3; the match to TRBD2 covers 8 bases. The CDR3 spans 17 residues. V trimming: 0 bases; J trimming: 0 bases; junction bases outside the gene matches: 6. Germline lookup yields CDR1 SGHNT and CDR2 YYREEE (reference sequence).

The chain employs TRBV3-1 (or the pseudogene TRBV3-2) and TRBJ1-6; possibly TRBD1 for D (5 bases). The CDR3 loop spans 13 amino acids. Between the trimmed V and J ends, which lost 4 bases and 9 bases, there was a span of 10 bases. CDR1 LGHDT and CDR2 YNNKEL come from the germline V gene (reference sequence). In DNA form, the CDR3 reads TGTGCCAGCAGCCCGGGGACCGTTTCACCCCTCCACTTT. Translating gives CASSPGTVSPLHF.

This chain uses TRBV7-9 with TRBJ1-4; D might be TRBD1 (6 bases). Germline CDR1 is SEHNR and CDR2 is FQNEAQ (reference sequence). The length of the CDR3 is 15 residues. Deletions cut 5 bases from V and 3 bases from J, with 13 bases between. The CDR3 is CASSITGTANEKLFF. Written as DNA, the CDR3 is TGTGCCAGCAGCATAACAGGGACCGCTAATGAAAAACTGTTTTTT.

The V and J genes are TRBV10-2 and TRBJ2-7; TRBD2 might be the D (5 bases). The V end lost 4 bases, the J end lost 5 bases, and 21 bases lay between the germline ends. Per the germline V gene, CDR1 is WSHSY and CDR2 is SAAADI. There are 16 residues in the CDR3. CDR3: CASSGLSTPSINEQYF. CDR3 nucleotide sequence: TGCGCCAGCAGTGGACTATCCACCCCAAGTATTAACGAGCAGTACTTC.

The genes are TRBV19 and TRBJ1-3; perhaps TRBD1 as D (6 bases). Germline V gene lookup returns CDR1 LNHDA and CDR2 SQIVND (reference sequence). The CDR3 loop spans 15 amino acids. The germline V and J ends were trimmed by 3 bases and 4 bases, with 13 bases remaining between them. The CDR3 sequence is CASSILQGNGNTIYF. As DNA, the CDR3 is TGTGCCAGTAGTATCCTACAGGGTAACGGAAACACCATATATTTT.

The V and J genes are TRBV27 and TRBJ2-5; 10 bases are shared with TRBD2. Gene TRBJ2-7 matches the end of the DNA better, so the J call may be wrong. Per germline, CDR1 MNHEY and CDR2 SMNVEV (reference sequence). CDR3 length: 14 residues. As DNA, the CDR3 is TGTGCCAGCAGAGCTAGCGGGAGTCCCTACGAGCAGTACTTC. The encoded protein is CASRASGSPYEQYF.

In nucleotides, the CDR3 is TGTGCCAGCAGTCCGGGCCCGGGGGTCGGCTACACCTTC. Translating gives CASSPGPGVGYTF. This sequence joins TRBV2 and TRBJ1-2, with a possible D match to TRBD1 (5 bases). The germline V and J ends were trimmed by 5 bases and 8 bases, with 15 bases remaining between them. Germline assignment: CDR1 SNHLY and CDR2 FYNNEI. The CDR3 is made up of 13 amino acids.

V gene TRBV12-3 or TRBV12-4 combines with J gene TRBJ1-1; TRBD1 matches 7 bases. V trimming: 7 bases; J trimming: 7 bases; junction bases outside the gene matches: 9. There are 13 residues in the CDR3. This chain's CDR3 is CASIRQGRGEAFF. The CDR3 coding sequence is TGTGCCAGCATTCGACAGGGTAGAGGTGAAGCTTTCTTT.

This chain links TRBV19 with TRBJ2-5; D is tentatively TRBD1 or TRBD2 (5 bases each). V lost 10 bases to trimming and J lost 5 bases, with 14 bases between them. The CDR3 covers 12 residues. Germline CDR1 is LNHDA and CDR2 is SQIVND (reference sequence). The CDR3 is CATMGRRETQYF. The CDR3, as DNA: TGTGCCACCATGGGACGTCGGGAGACCCAGTACTTC.

The gene calls are TRBV9 and TRBJ1-4; maybe TRBD1 (5 bases). V was cut by 2 bases and J by 7 bases, with 18 bases left in between. CDR1 is SGDLS, CDR2 YYNGEE, per germline. This CDR3 has 16 amino acids. CDR3: CASSVGTKGGLEKLFF. Here the CDR3 DNA reads TGTGCCAGCAGCGTGGGGACCAAAGGCGGACTTGAAAAACTGTTTTTT. The variable domain in full, completed from reference TRBV9 and TRBJ1-4, reads DSGVTQTPKHLITATGQRVTLRCSPRSGDLSVYWYQQSLDQGLQFLIQYYNGEERAKGNILERFSAQQFPDLHSELNLSSLELGDSALYFCASSVGTKGGLEKLFFGSGTQLSVL.

The chain has TRBV10-2 and TRBJ2-6, with unresolved D. Trimming left V 2 bases short and J 5 bases short, with 10 bases between. Germline V gives CDR1 WSHSY, CDR2 SAAADI. This CDR3 contains 15 residues. The CDR3 coding sequence is TGCGCCAGCAGTGAGGGGTCCACTCGGGCCAACGTCCTGACTTTC. The encoded protein is CASSEGSTRANVLTF.

The chain couples TRBV7-2 to TRBJ2-1; the match to TRBD2 covers 8 bases. With 5 bases clipped from V and 8 bases from J, the junction kept 20 bases outside the gene matches. Germline-derived CDR1 and CDR2 are SGHTA and FQGNSA. This CDR3 has 18 residues. CDR3 region: CASSAQPLAYSGVDEQFF. The CDR3, as DNA: TGTGCCAGCAGCGCGCAGCCTCTTGCCTATAGCGGGGTCGATGAGCAGTTCTTC. The whole variable domain, remainder taken from reference TRBV7-2 and TRBJ2-1, is GAGVSQSPSNKVTEKGKDVELRCDPISGHTALYWYRQSLGQGLEFLIYFQGNSAPDKSGLPSDRFSAERTGGSVSTLTIQRTQQEDSAVYLCASSAQPLAYSGVDEQFFGPGTRLTVL.